The 24 T cell receptor beta chains below were found in one sample sequenced in a study of blood T cell repertoires in COVID-19 (dated by TCRdb to about 2020). Library construction relied on the immunoSEQ multiplex PCR assay. Sourced from immuneACCESS, this table was stored by TCRdb with only in-frame sequences that have V and J called. A share of the clones is absent; for the studies checked, an unresolved V gene accounts for under half, and the remainder has no known explanation. The sample table holds under 200,000 clones, of which under 90% were seen once. The ten largest clones add up to 5.5% to 8.5% of the sample. What was sequenced was peripheral blood. These receptors all come from a man in his 60s with acute or convalescent COVID-19.

The V gene is TRBV4-2, the J gene TRBJ1-1, with D possibly TRBD1 on 6 matching bases. Trimming cost V 0 bases and J 5 bases, with 16 bases left between them. CDR1 and CDR2 from the germline V gene are LGHNA and YNFKEQ. This CDR3 region has 16 residues. CDR3 sequence reads: CASSQDFGGRGTEAFF. CDR3 nucleotides: TGTGCCAGCAGCCAAGATTTCGGGGGGCGAGGTACTGAAGCTTTCTTT.

Worth noting for this clone: Other DNA sequences from this sample encode an identical CDR3 as well. The V call is TRBV12-3 or TRBV12-4, the J call TRBJ2-5; unclear D gene. There are 11 residues in the CDR3. V lost 6 bases, J lost 2 bases, and 4 bases lay in between. Written as DNA, the CDR3 is TGTGCCAGCAGCCAACAAGAGACCCAGTACTTC. It yields the protein CASSQQETQYF.

The CDR3 region has the DNA TGTGCCAGCAGCCTACGGGCGGGGGAGACCCAGTACTTC. Protein product: CASSLRAGETQYF. The chain recombines TRBV27 with TRBJ2-5; tentatively, D is TRBD2 (6 bases). The CDR3 loop spans 13 amino acids. Germline CDR1 reads MNHEY; CDR2 reads SMNVEV (reference sequence). V was shortened by 6 bases and J by 5 bases, with 13 bases between the two germline ends.

The rearrangement joins TRBV15 to TRBJ2-4; 11 bases are a match to TRBD1. The J segment lost 7 bases and the V segment lost 1 base, leaving 9 bases of the junction unmatched. The germline V gene encodes CDR1 LNHNV and CDR2 YYDKDF (reference sequence). The CDR3 consists of 17 residues. The CDR3 spells CATSRARPGQGVNIQYF. The CDR3 nucleotides read TGTGCCACCAGCAGAGCCCGCCCGGGACAGGGGGTCAACATTCAGTACTTC.

J is TRBJ2-6 and V is TRBV19; 13 bases agree with TRBD2. Per germline, CDR1 LNHDA and CDR2 SQIVND (reference sequence). Losses at the gene ends were 5 bases for V and 3 bases for J; bases not matched to a gene: 7. CDR3 length: 18 amino acids. The CDR3 sequence is CASSFRLAGGYGANVLTF. DNA of the CDR3: TGTGCCAGTAGTTTTAGACTAGCGGGGGGCTATGGGGCCAACGTCCTGACTTTC.

The rearrangement uses TRBV18 and TRBJ1-2; 7 bases line up with TRBD1. CDR3 length: 13 residues. The trim removed 4 bases at V and 4 bases at J, leaving 3 bases unmatched. Looked up from germline, CDR1 is KGHSH and CDR2 is LQKENI. The CDR3 protein is CASSRGDSYGYTF. CDR3 in DNA: TGTGCCAGCTCACGGGGGGACAGCTATGGCTACACCTTC. The full variable domain, with the rest looked up from reference TRBV18 and TRBJ1-2, is NAGVMQNPRHLVRRRGQEARLRCSPMKGHSHVYWYRQLPEEGLKFMVYLQKENIIDESGMPKERFSAEFPKEGPSILRIQQVVRGDSAAYFCASSRGDSYGYTFGSGTRLTVV.

The chain is built from TRBV30 and TRBJ2-1; TRBD2 matches at 10 bases. The J segment lost 4 bases and the V segment lost 1 base, leaving 16 bases of the junction unmatched. The CDR3 is 19 amino acids. Germline V CDR1 and CDR2: GTSNPN, SVGIG (reference sequence). CDR3 protein: CAWSANHYPGTSEYNEQFF. CDR3 sequence (DNA): TGTGCCTGGAGTGCCAACCATTATCCCGGGACTAGCGAATACAATGAGCAGTTCTTC.

The rearrangement uses TRBV7-8 and TRBJ1-1; a possible D gene is TRBD1 (6 bases). The germline gives CDR1 SGHVS, CDR2 FQNEAQ. The V end lost 1 base, the J end lost 5 bases, and 17 bases lay between the germline ends. CDR3 length: 16 amino acids. For the CDR3, the DNA is TGTGCCAGCAGCTTAGGAGGGGCGGGGGGCCGAACTGAAGCTTTCTTT. This codes for CASSLGGAGGRTEAFF.

The chain links TRBV2 to TRBJ2-3, with 10 bases matching TRBD2. The germline CDR1 and CDR2 sequences are SNHLY and FYNNEI. The CDR3 extends over 14 amino acids. J gave up 4 bases and V 6 bases, and 4 bases lay outside the gene matches. CDR3 sequence: CASRSGGASDTQYF. In nucleotides, the CDR3 is TGTGCCAGCAGGAGCGGGGGGGCTTCAGATACGCAGTATTTT. Complete variable domain (other parts from reference TRBV2 and TRBJ2-3): EPEVTQTPSHQVTQMGQEVILRCVPISNHLYFYWYRQILGQKVEFLVSFYNNEISEKSEIFDDQFSVERPDGSNFTLKIRSTKLEDSAMYFCASRSGGASDTQYFGPGTRLTVL.

This sequence joins TRBV24-1 and TRBJ1-5; D unclear. Looked up from germline, CDR1 is KGHDR and CDR2 is SFDVKD. This CDR3 has 15 amino acids. Trimming left V 4 bases short and J 4 bases short, with 13 bases between. CDR3 residues: CATSDNDGRNQPQHF. The CDR3 region has the DNA TGTGCCACCAGTGACAATGACGGGAGAAATCAGCCCCAGCATTTT.

The genes are TRBV7-6 and TRBJ2-7; D possibly corresponds to TRBD1 (6 bases). Trimming stripped 4 bases from V and 1 base from J, with 14 bases between. Looked up from germline, CDR1 is SGHVS and CDR2 is FNYEAQ. The CDR3 runs 15 residues. CDR3 nucleotides: TGTGCCAGCAGCTCGCCGGGACACGCATCCTACGAGCAGTACTTC. Translating it yields CASSSPGHASYEQYF.

The genes are TRBV6-2 or TRBV6-3 and TRBJ1-1, with D maybe TRBD1 (6 bases). Germline V gene data show CDR1 as MNHEY and CDR2 as SVGEGT. The CDR3 runs 18 residues. The ends were cut back, 3 bases at V and 0 bases at J, with 20 bases in the middle. The chain's CDR3 is CASSYNPGTSWVNTEAFF. CDR3 DNA: TGTGCCAGCAGTTATAATCCTGGGACAAGTTGGGTGAACACTGAAGCTTTCTTT.

The chain links TRBV24-1 to TRBJ1-2, with D unclear. Trimming stripped 9 bases from V and 8 bases from J, with 15 bases between. The germline CDR1 and CDR2 sequences are KGHDR and SFDVKD. This CDR3 is 12 amino acids long. DNA for the CDR3: TGTGCCACCTACGACCAGGTTGAGGGCTACACCTTC. Amino acids: CATYDQVEGYTF.

The chain recombines TRBV4-1 with TRBJ2-1; 10 nucleotides line up with TRBD1. Germline V gene sequence: CDR1 MGHRA, CDR2 YSYEKL. The length of the CDR3 is 16 residues. Unmatched junction bases numbered 7, after V lost 0 bases and J lost 8 bases. The chain's CDR3 is CASSQETGGAGYEQFF. The CDR3 bases are TGCGCCAGCAGCCAAGAGACAGGGGGCGCTGGATATGAGCAGTTCTTC.

The V gene is TRBV25-1, the J gene TRBJ2-3; TRBD2 agrees at 10 bases. V lost 4 bases and J lost 3; bases outside the gene matches: 13. Germline V gene data show CDR1 as MGHDK and CDR2 as SYGVNS. The CDR3 length is 18 residues. The chain's CDR3 is CASSAYTHSGGSTDTQYF. In DNA, the CDR3 is TGTGCCAGCAGTGCTTACACTCATAGCGGGGGGAGTACAGATACGCAGTATTTT.

The chain couples TRBV19 to TRBJ1-5; D call uncertain. From germline, CDR1 is LNHDA and CDR2 SQIVND (reference sequence). CDR3 length equals 16 residues. V was trimmed by 4 bases and J by 0 bases, leaving 13 bases between them. In nucleotides, the CDR3 is TGTGCCAGTAGTAAGGAGGGCCAATATAGCAATCAGCCCCAGCATTTT. Residues: CASSKEGQYSNQPQHF. Looking up the rest from reference TRBV19 and TRBJ1-5 gives the full variable domain: DGGITQSPKYLFRKEGQNVTLSCEQNLNHDAMYWYRQDPGQGLRLIYYSQIVNDFQKGDIAEGYSVSREKKESFPLTVTSAQKNPTAFYLCASSKEGQYSNQPQHFGDGTRLSIL.

The chain uses TRBV6-4 and TRBJ2-3, with D hard to call. CDR1 is MRHNA, CDR2 SNTAGT, per germline. The V end lost 5 bases, the J end lost 0 bases, and 12 bases lay between the germline ends. The CDR3 consists of 15 residues. CDR3 loop: CASSPAAASTDTQYF. The CDR3, as DNA: TGTGCCAGCAGTCCTGCGGCGGCGAGCACAGATACGCAGTATTTT.

This chain uses TRBV6-1 with TRBJ2-1; maybe TRBD2 (5 bases). V was cut by 5 bases and J by 7 bases, with 6 bases left in between. From germline, CDR1 is MNHNS and CDR2 SASEGT. The CDR3 spans 11 residues. The CDR3 protein is CASSWTNEQFF. The DNA of the CDR3 is TGTGCCAGCAGTTGGACTAATGAGCAGTTCTTC.

The J gene is TRBJ2-1, the V gene TRBV11-2; 8 nucleotides agree with TRBD1. After removal of 5 bases from V and 3 bases from J, the junction contained 6 bases not matched to a gene. The CDR3 extends over 15 amino acids. Germline loops: CDR1 SGHAT, CDR2 FQNNGV. DNA for the CDR3: TGTGCCAGCAGCCGGACAGGGATTTTCTACAATGAGCAGTTCTTC. Its translation is CASSRTGIFYNEQFF.

The V call is TRBV5-1, the J call TRBJ2-7; the match to TRBD2 covers 12 bases. Trimming took 7 bases from V and 5 from J; bases not matched to a gene: 22. CDR1 and CDR2 (germline): SGHRS, YFSETQ. The CDR3 length is 19 residues. The CDR3 sequence: CASRAGLGRTSGNLDEQYF. The CDR3 coding sequence is TGCGCCAGCCGAGCTGGCCTTGGAAGGACTAGCGGGAATCTTGACGAGCAGTACTTC.

CDR3 sequence reads: CASSFSSYEQYF. The CDR3 nucleotides read TGTGCCAGCAGTTTTAGCTCCTACGAGCAGTACTTC. V is TRBV6-2 or TRBV6-3 and J is TRBJ2-7; no clear D gene. V was pared by 4 bases and J by 0 bases, with 4 bases between. Germline-derived CDR1 and CDR2 are MNHEY and SVGEGT. This CDR3 contains 12 residues.

The V gene is TRBV4-1, the J gene TRBJ2-7; TRBD1 matches at 9 bases. V lost 4 bases, J lost 6 bases, and 10 bases stayed unmatched. This CDR3 is 15 amino acids long. Looked up from germline, CDR1 is MGHRA and CDR2 is YSYEKL. The DNA of the CDR3 is TGCGCCAGCAGCCTCGCCGGGACAGGGAATTCCGAGCAGTACTTC. This sequence encodes CASSLAGTGNSEQYF.

The rearrangement uses TRBV4-1 and TRBJ1-1, with a tentative D call TRBD1 (5 bases). This CDR3 is built from 14 residues. The ends were cut back, 2 bases at V and 1 base at J, with 8 bases in the middle. Germline V CDR1 and CDR2: MGHRA, YSYEKL. CDR3: CASSQRTGNTEAFF. CDR3 bases: TGCGCCAGCAGCCAAAGAACAGGGAACACTGAAGCTTTCTTT.

This sequence joins TRBV2 and TRBJ2-7, with D perhaps TRBD1 (6 bases). CDR3 size: 13 residues. CDR1 and CDR2 (germline): SNHLY, FYNNEI. Trimming left V 4 bases short and J 2 bases short, with 9 bases between. CDR3 nucleotide sequence: TGTGCCAGCAGTGTACAGGGAACCTACGAGCAGTACTTC. Its protein is CASSVQGTYEQYF. Looking up the rest from reference TRBV2 and TRBJ2-7 gives the full variable domain: EPEVTQTPSHQVTQMGQEVILRCVPISNHLYFYWYRQILGQKVEFLVSFYNNEISEKSEIFDDQFSVERPDGSNFTLKIRSTKLEDSAMYFCASSVQGTYEQYFGPGTRLTVT.